Listed below are T cell receptor beta chains from one sample, sequenced in a study of Graves' ophthalmopathy and Graves' hyperthyroidism. TCRdb recomputed calls from the multiplex PCR reads with MiXCR, one row per CDR3 protein. The data contain about 390,000 distinct CDR3 sequences, 15% of them singletons. The source material was peripheral blood. These receptors were collected from a woman younger than 30 with stable Graves' hyperthyroidism. Both conserved end residues are part of each CDR3. The D gene is left open where the match is weak. Size values are once, few and many counts, or a class for expanded clones, and some rows have none.

d_gene: NA; len: 16; j_gene: TRBJ1-2; abundance: few; v_gene: TRBV5-6; CDR3aa: CASSSRDRIVNYGYTF; CDR3nt: TGTGCCAGCAGCTCGCGGGACCGAATAGTTAACTATGGCTACACCTTC
d_gene: NA; len: 12; j_gene: TRBJ1-2; abundance: many; v_gene: TRBV20-1; CDR3aa: CSARDTDPGYTF; CDR3nt: TGCAGTGCTAGAGATACTGACCCTGGCTACACCTTC
d_gene: NA; len: 17; j_gene: TRBJ1-5; abundance: many; v_gene: TRBV12-5; CDR3aa: CASGPTVSVYSNQPQHF; CDR3nt: TGTGCTAGTGGCCCCACGGTATCAGTTTATAGCAATCAGCCCCAGCATTTT
d_gene: NA; len: 14; j_gene: TRBJ1-1; abundance: many; v_gene: TRBV29-1; CDR3aa: CSVDPSGGNTEAFF; CDR3nt: TGCAGCGTTGACCCCTCCGGGGGGAACACTGAAGCTTTCTTT
d_gene: NA; len: 15; j_gene: TRBJ2-2; abundance: NA; v_gene: TRBV3-1; CDR3aa: CASSQTGVASGELFF; CDR3nt: TGTGCCAGCAGCCAAACGGGAGTAGCGTCCGGGGAGCTGTTTTTT
d_gene: NA; len: 13; j_gene: TRBJ2-5; abundance: NA; v_gene: TRBV12-3/TRBV12-4; CDR3aa: CASGMQLRETQYF; CDR3nt: TGTGCCAGTGGGATGCAATTGCGGGAGACCCAGTACTTC
d_gene: TRBD1; len: 15; j_gene: TRBJ2-7; abundance: many; v_gene: TRBV20-1; CDR3aa: CSASVRDRPDYEQYF; CDR3nt: TGCAGTGCTAGTGTCCGGGACAGGCCCGACTACGAGCAGTACTTC
d_gene: NA; len: 17; j_gene: TRBJ1-6; abundance: NA; v_gene: TRBV2; CDR3aa: CASSEALQVEGDSPLHF; CDR3nt: TGTGCCAGCAGTGAAGCGCTTCAGGTGGAAGGGGATTCACCCCTCCACTTT
d_gene: NA; len: 14; j_gene: TRBJ2-7; abundance: many; v_gene: TRBV12-3/TRBV12-4; CDR3aa: CATSFQGFPYEQYF; CDR3nt: TGTGCCACCTCTTTTCAGGGGTTCCCCTACGAGCAGTACTTC
d_gene: NA; len: 13; j_gene: TRBJ1-2; abundance: many; v_gene: TRBV12-3/TRBV12-4; CDR3aa: CASRERRGGGYTF; CDR3nt: TGTGCCAGCAGAGAGCGTCGAGGGGGGGGCTACACCTTC
d_gene: TRBD1; len: 13; j_gene: TRBJ1-1; abundance: many; v_gene: TRBV5-1; CDR3aa: CASTRQGRGEAFF; CDR3nt: TGCGCCAGCACCCGACAGGGACGGGGTGAAGCTTTCTTT
d_gene: NA; len: 18; j_gene: TRBJ2-4; abundance: many; v_gene: TRBV28; CDR3aa: CASSRPLSASGRENIQYF; CDR3nt: TGTGCCAGCAGCCGCCCCCTCTCGGCTTCCGGCCGAGAAAACATTCAGTACTTC